This T cell receptor beta chain was profiled in a study of cytotoxic CD8 clonotypes in ibrutinib-treated CLL. Overall study context: When averaged across all of the samples, the counts came to 255,043 productive templates and 80,000 to 100,000 productive rearrangements.

V was trimmed by 5 bases and J by 8 bases, leaving 14 bases between them. The CDR3 runs to 13 residues. Germline V gene lookup returns CDR1 MNHEY and CDR2 SMNVEV (reference sequence). As to this clone: Its target is not known.

General observations from the study: The study found baseline clonality above age-matched healthy donors, tracking circulating CD8+ T-cell counts. Public clonotypes, an uncommon group, contracted or remained stable on treatment. Clonality increased with ibrutinib response but returned toward baseline at progression.

Data came from immunoSEQ multiplex PCR; TCRdb stores just in-frame clones and leaves some out. The table shows about 140,000 clones, with around 90% occurring only once. The sample consisted of PBMCs, taken after 12 months of ibrutinib treatment. This clonotype was obtained from a human donor with chronic lymphocytic leukemia. This chain joins TRBV27 and TRBJ2-3, with D possibly called TRBD1 or TRBD2 (5 bases each). CDR3 DNA: TGTGCCAGCAGTATCTGGGACGGCATTACGCAGTATTTT. This sequence encodes CASSIWDGITQYF.